This T cell receptor beta chain was documented in a study of CD8 T cells in ankylosing spondylitis. TCRdb re-called the 5' RACE reads with MiXCR, one entry per CDR3 protein. Of 200,000 or so distinct CDR3 sequences listed, roughly 25% are singletons. Points from the study as a whole: Relatively scarce in peripheral blood, disease-linked clones were CD8+. Clones tied to disease were said to be significantly enriched in matched ankylosing spondylitis synovial fluid.

V lost 5 bases and J lost 2; bases outside the gene matches: 14. CDR1 is SQVTM, CDR2 ANQGSEA, per germline. This CDR3 has 16 amino acids. On this clonotype itself: Its specificity is unknown.

The origin of this receptor is a male donor with ankylosing spondylitis or in good health (not recorded which). The rearrangement joins TRBV29-1 to TRBJ2-7; 8 bases are a match to TRBD2. The sequencing input was blood, either unsorted or a sorted T cell fraction (not recorded which). The CDR3 loop reads CSVLEGASGRPYEQYF. Here the CDR3 DNA reads TGCAGCGTTCTGGAGGGCGCGAGCGGGAGACCCTACGAGCAGTACTTC.